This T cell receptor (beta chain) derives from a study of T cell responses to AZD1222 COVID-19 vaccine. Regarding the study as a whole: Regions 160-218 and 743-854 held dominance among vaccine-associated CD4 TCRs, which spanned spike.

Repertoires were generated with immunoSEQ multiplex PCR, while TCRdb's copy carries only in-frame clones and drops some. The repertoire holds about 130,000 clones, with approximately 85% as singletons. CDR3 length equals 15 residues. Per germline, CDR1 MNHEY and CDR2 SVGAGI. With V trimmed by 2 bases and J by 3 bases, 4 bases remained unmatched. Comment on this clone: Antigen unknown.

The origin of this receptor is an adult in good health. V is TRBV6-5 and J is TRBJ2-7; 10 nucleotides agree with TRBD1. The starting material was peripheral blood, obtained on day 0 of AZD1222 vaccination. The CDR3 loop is CASSYLTGGYYEQYF. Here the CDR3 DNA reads TGTGCCAGCAGTTACCTGACAGGGGGCTACTACGAGCAGTACTTC.